This passage covers 12 T cell receptor beta chains from one sample sequenced in a study of OX40 agonist ivuxolimab in advanced cancers. Only in-frame clones appear in the TCRdb table, and some are missing; sequencing was by immunoSEQ multiplex PCR. The sample has tens of thousands of clones; about nine tenths are singletons. Sequencing used CD4+ or CD8+ T cells sorted from blood, obtained in a trial of the OX40 agonist ivuxolimab. Every receptor here comes from an adult with an advanced solid tumor such as melanoma, head and neck, liver or kidney cancer.

In its sample, this clone was seen once. J is TRBJ1-4 and V is TRBV2, with a tentative D call TRBD1 (5 bases). The CDR3 is made up of 15 amino acids. Trimming took 6 bases from V and 4 from J, leaving 15 bases between them. Germline V gene data show CDR1 as SNHLY and CDR2 as FYNNEI. The chain's CDR3 is CASRRDGLINEKLFF. The CDR3 bases are TGTGCCAGCAGGAGGGACGGTCTCATTAATGAAAAACTGTTTTTT.

V usage is TRBV7-3 and J usage is TRBJ2-1; no firm D call. This CDR3 has 15 amino acids. Germline V gene lookup returns CDR1 SGHTA and CDR2 FQGTGA. The germline V and J ends were trimmed by 5 bases and 6 bases, with 17 bases remaining between them. The CDR3 is CASSLSSLASNEQFF. CDR3 coding DNA: TGTGCCAGCAGCCTGTCGAGCCTCGCTTCCAATGAGCAGTTCTTC.

The rearrangement links TRBV28 to TRBJ1-2; tentatively, D is TRBD1 (5 bases). The CDR3 has 15 residues. From germline, CDR1 is MDHEN and CDR2 SYDVKM. V lost 4 bases, J lost 2 bases, and 14 bases lay in between. The CDR3 is CASSSTSGVNYGYTF. CDR3 bases: TGTGCCAGCAGTTCCACCTCGGGGGTCAACTATGGCTACACCTTC.

The chain joins TRBV7-8 to TRBJ2-3; 13 nucleotides align to TRBD2. The length of the CDR3 is 15 residues. The germline V gene encodes CDR1 SGHVS and CDR2 FQNEAQ. Unmatched junction bases numbered 4, after V lost 6 bases and J lost 4 bases. The CDR3 region has the DNA TGTGCCAGCAGTCAACTAGCGGGGGGGGCAGATACGCAGTATTTT. Its protein product is CASSQLAGGADTQYF.

The V gene is TRBV9, the J gene TRBJ2-5, with D possibly being TRBD2 (7 bases). This CDR3 contains 16 residues. V lost 1 base to trimming and J lost 5 bases, with 18 bases between them. Germline V gene sequence: CDR1 SGDLS, CDR2 YYNGEE. CDR3 bases: TGTGCCAGCAGCGTATTCGGCGGGGGCCTGGCGGAGACCCAGTACTTC. Amino acid sequence: CASSVFGGGLAETQYF.

The chain has TRBV30 and TRBJ1-1; 8 nucleotides agree with TRBD1. There are 15 residues in the CDR3. Germline CDR1 GTSNPN, CDR2 SVGIG (reference sequence). Trimming took 2 bases from V and 4 from J; bases not matched to a gene: 9. The chain's CDR3 is CAWSSAGGPVTEAFF. The CDR3 DNA reads TGTGCCTGGAGTAGCGCAGGGGGCCCTGTCACTGAAGCTTTCTTT.

The chain is built from TRBV5-1 and TRBJ2-7, with D tentatively TRBD1 (6 bases). The CDR3 is 15 residues long. Looked up from germline, CDR1 is SGHRS and CDR2 is YFSETQ. Trimming pared 4 bases from V and 0 bases from J, leaving 14 bases between. CDR3 nucleotides: TGCGCCAGCAGCCCGGACAGAACTTTCTCCTACGAGCAGTACTTC. Encoded protein: CASSPDRTFSYEQYF.

This rearrangement joins TRBV6-1 to TRBJ2-5; 7 bases fit TRBD1. Germline-derived CDR1 and CDR2 are MNHNS and SASEGT. CDR3 size: 14 residues. V was pared by 7 bases and J by 7 bases, with 12 bases of the junction left unmatched. This CDR3 is CASITDTGVWTQYF. The CDR3 bases are TGTGCCAGCATAACGGACACAGGGGTGTGGACCCAGTACTTC.

The chain recombines TRBV6-6 with TRBJ1-1; the D is unclear. Trimming shortened V by 2 bases and J by 0 bases, and 7 bases separated the two germline ends. The CDR3 covers 14 residues. Germline CDR1 is MNHNY and CDR2 is SVGAGI (reference sequence). CDR3 DNA: TGTGCCAGCAGTTACCCCAGTATGAACACTGAAGCTTTCTTT. Translation: CASSYPSMNTEAFF.

The V gene is TRBV29-1, the J gene TRBJ2-2; perhaps TRBD1 as D (5 bases). Germline-derived CDR1 and CDR2 are SQVTM and ANQGSEA. The CDR3 is made up of 13 amino acids. The V end lost 7 bases, the J end lost 7 bases, and 16 bases lay between the germline ends. For the CDR3, the DNA is TGCAGCGCCATCCTCCAGGGTCACGGGGAGCTGTTTTTT. As protein: CSAILQGHGELFF.

The genes are TRBV7-9 and TRBJ2-5; a weak D match, TRBD1 (5 bases). The J call may be mistaken, given a closer DNA end match to TRBJ2-7. This CDR3 spans 12 amino acids. The germline V gene encodes CDR1 SEHNR and CDR2 FQNEAQ (reference sequence). CDR3 sequence: CASSQTVDEQYF. In nucleotides, the CDR3 is TGTGCCAGCAGCCAGACAGTAGACGAGCAGTACTTC.

The rearrangement uses TRBV18 and TRBJ2-3, with D tentatively TRBD2 (6 bases). There are 15 residues in the CDR3. CDR1 is KGHSH and CDR2 is LQKENI in the germline V gene. The ends were cut back, 8 bases at V and 2 bases at J, with 17 bases in the middle. In nucleotides, the CDR3 is TGTGCCAGCCACGGAGGGGCGGGAACCACAGATACGCAGTATTTT. This translates into CASHGGAGTTDTQYF.